What follows are 21 T cell receptor beta chains derived from one specimen sequenced in a study of T cell changes during pregnancy in multiple sclerosis. Method: immunoSEQ multiplex PCR; TCRdb's copy keeps in-frame clones and lacks some. The sample consists of tens of thousands of clones, approximately 90% of them appearing once. This sample comprised CD8+ T cells from peripheral blood mononuclear cells, obtained in the second trimester of pregnancy. The receptors were gathered from a female donor with multiple sclerosis, enrolled in a pregnancy study.

The V and J genes are TRBV5-6 and TRBJ1-5; D not certain. The CDR3 has 13 residues. Trimming shortened V by 4 bases and J by 0 bases, and 5 bases separated the two germline ends. Germline CDR1 reads SGHDT; CDR2 reads YYEEEE. This CDR3 is CASSINSNQPQHF. CDR3 nucleotides: TGTGCCAGCAGCATAAATAGCAATCAGCCCCAGCATTTT.

The CDR3 DNA sequence: TGTGCCAGCAGCCTAGGGACTAGCGTTACAGAGACCCAGTACTTC. Protein: CASSLGTSVTETQYF. The chain employs TRBV5-5 and TRBJ2-5; 10 nucleotides agree with TRBD2. The V segment lost 4 bases and the J segment 4 bases; nucleotides outside the gene matches: 7. The germline CDR1 and CDR2 sequences are SGHKS and YYEKEE (reference sequence). The CDR3 length is 15 residues.

DNA of the CDR3: TGTGCCAGCAGCGTCGCGGGGGAGACCTACAATGAGCAGTTCTTC. Amino acids: CASSVAGETYNEQFF. V usage is TRBV9 and J usage is TRBJ2-1, with 7 bases fitting TRBD2. The trim removed 2 bases at V and 2 bases at J, leaving 4 bases unmatched. Germline V gives CDR1 SGDLS, CDR2 YYNGEE. The CDR3 is 15 residues long.

The chain combines TRBV4-3 with TRBJ2-7; TRBD2 might be the D (5 bases). CDR3 length: 13 residues. Trimming pared 5 bases from V and 2 bases from J, leaving 10 bases between. From germline, CDR1 is LGHNA and CDR2 YSLEER. The CDR3 nucleotides read TGCGCCAGCAGCAGCGGACCCACCTACGAGCAGTACTTC. Its protein product is CASSSGPTYEQYF.

V is TRBV9 and J is TRBJ2-7; 10 nucleotides match TRBD1. J lost 3 bases, V lost 3 bases, and 3 bases had no gene match. Germline V gives CDR1 SGDLS, CDR2 YYNGEE. CDR3 length: 14 amino acids. In nucleotides, the CDR3 is TGTGCCAGCAGCGGACAGGGGGCTGGCTACGAGCAGTACTTC. It is translated as CASSGQGAGYEQYF. The complete variable domain, with remaining parts taken from reference TRBV9 and TRBJ2-7, reads DSGVTQTPKHLITATGQRVTLRCSPRSGDLSVYWYQQSLDQGLQFLIQYYNGEERAKGNILERFSAQQFPDLHSELNLSSLELGDSALYFCASSGQGAGYEQYFGPGTRLTVT.

This clone has only one observation. The V call is TRBV5-8, the J call TRBJ2-5; 7 nucleotides agree with TRBD2. This CDR3 has 14 amino acids. Germline loops: CDR1 SGHTS, CDR2 YDEGEE. The J segment lost 1 base and the V segment lost 4 bases, leaving 4 bases of the junction unmatched. The CDR3 here is CASSLRTSQETQYF. In DNA form, the CDR3 reads TGTGCCAGCAGCCTTCGGACTAGCCAAGAGACCCAGTACTTC.

The CDR3 nucleotides read TGTGCCAGCAGCGTAGGGGGACAGGCTGCAGGAAACACCATATATTTT. It is translated as CASSVGGQAAGNTIYF. The V gene is TRBV9, the J gene TRBJ1-3, with 8 bases lining up with TRBD1. Germline lookup yields CDR1 SGDLS and CDR2 YYNGEE. Unmatched junction bases numbered 6, after V lost 0 bases and J lost 4 bases. This CDR3 contains 16 residues.

This sequence joins TRBV4-2 and TRBJ2-4; 7 bases align to TRBD2. This CDR3 is built from 19 residues. Germline V CDR1 and CDR2: LGHNA, YNFKEQ. The V segment lost 5 bases and the J segment 0 bases; nucleotides outside the gene matches: 16. The CDR3 DNA is TGTGCCAGCAGCGTGGCGGGGGACTTGAGGCAACTAGCCAAAAACATTCAGTACTTC. Its translation: CASSVAGDLRQLAKNIQYF.

The chain employs TRBV27 and TRBJ1-1; D is possibly TRBD1 (5 bases). Trimming removed 4 bases from V and 1 base from J, with 7 bases in between. This CDR3 region has 13 residues. The germline gives CDR1 MNHEY, CDR2 SMNVEV (reference sequence). In DNA form, the CDR3 reads TGTGCCAGCAGTTCGACAGCGAACACTGAAGCTTTCTTT. Translation: CASSSTANTEAFF.

The V gene is TRBV29-1, the J gene TRBJ1-2; D is ambiguous. The V gene lost 0 bases and the J gene lost 8 bases, with 22 bases spanning the gap. CDR1 is SQVTM and CDR2 is ANQGSEA in the germline V gene. The CDR3 spans 16 residues. CDR3 sequence reads: CSVEDLRAESREGYTF. The CDR3 coding sequence is TGCAGCGTTGAAGATCTTCGCGCGGAGAGCCGAGAAGGCTACACCTTC.

Concerning this clone itself: One end of the junction varies from germline; a read error may be responsible. This chain uses TRBV6-5 with TRBJ1-2, with TRBD1 as a possible D gene (5 bases). The CDR3 spans 13 residues. Looked up from germline, CDR1 is MNHEY and CDR2 is SVGAGI. The CDR3 sequence is CASSYSRWGSQSF. CDR3 nucleotide sequence: TGTGCCAGCAGTTACTCGAGGTGGGGCAGTCAGAGCTTC.

This clone was detected only once. The chain links TRBV4-2 to TRBJ2-1; weak D call: TRBD2 (6 bases). The germline V and J ends were trimmed by 4 bases and 3 bases, with 19 bases remaining between them. The CDR3 sequence is 17 residues long. CDR1 is LGHNA, CDR2 YNFKEQ, per germline. The CDR3 sequence is CASSPLPLTGDYNEQFF. CDR3 DNA: TGTGCCAGCAGCCCCCTCCCTTTGACGGGGGACTACAATGAGCAGTTCTTC.

This clone was seen once. This rearrangement joins TRBV7-9 to TRBJ2-2; 8 bases are a match to TRBD1. Trimming took 5 bases from V and 5 from J; bases not matched to a gene: 7. The CDR3 has 15 amino acids. Germline V gene data show CDR1 as SEHNR and CDR2 as FQNEAQ (reference sequence). In DNA, the CDR3 is TGTGCCAGCAGCACGCTTCACAGGGGGACCGGGGAGCTGTTTTTT. Encoded protein: CASSTLHRGTGELFF.

The count of this clone is one. The chain employs TRBV2 and TRBJ1-1; D possibly corresponds to TRBD1 (5 bases). The CDR3 covers 15 residues. CDR1 SNHLY and CDR2 FYNNEI come from the germline V gene. Trimming removed 3 bases from V and 4 bases from J, with 15 bases in between. Written as DNA, the CDR3 is TGTGCCAGCAGTGATGGGGCCGGAGAACCCACTGAAGCTTTCTTT. This gives the protein CASSDGAGEPTEAFF.

The chain employs TRBV21-1 and TRBJ1-1. TRBV21-1 is a documented pseudogene. The CDR3 covers 14 residues. The CDR3 sequence: CASSYTAGNTEAFF. The CDR3 DNA sequence: TGTGCCAGCAGTTACACAGCGGGGAACACTGAAGCTTTCTTT.

The V gene is TRBV9, the J gene TRBJ2-3, with a weak D call TRBD2 (6 bases). This CDR3 is 17 amino acids long. Germline loops: CDR1 SGDLS, CDR2 YYNGEE. V lost 2 bases and J 2 bases, leaving 18 bases between the germline ends. CDR3 nucleotide sequence: TGTGCCAGCAGCGTCGTCACGGGGGTAGGACTCACAGATACGCAGTATTTT. Translation: CASSVVTGVGLTDTQYF.

V is TRBV7-9 and J is TRBJ2-7; 7 bases agree with TRBD1. Germline V lookup: CDR1 SEHNR, CDR2 FQNEAQ (reference sequence). The CDR3 extends over 13 amino acids. V was pared by 4 bases and J by 3 bases, with 3 bases of the junction left unmatched. The CDR3 DNA follows: TGTGCCAGCAGCTCGGGACAGAACTACGAGCAGTACTTC. Its translation is CASSSGQNYEQYF.

The genes are TRBV7-3 and TRBJ2-3, with 11 bases lining up with TRBD1. The germline V gene has CDR1 SGHTA and CDR2 FQGTGA. The length of the CDR3 is 14 residues. J was trimmed by 6 bases and V by 9 bases; bases with no gene match: 8. The CDR3 coding sequence is TGTGCCAGTGGGCGGACAGGGGGCGGGGATACGCAGTATTTT. It codes for CASGRTGGGDTQYF.

This clone has only one observation. The chain has TRBV11-2 and TRBJ2-5; TRBD2 might be the D (7 bases). This CDR3 region has 11 residues. V lost 4 bases and J 9 bases, leaving 9 bases between the germline ends. CDR1 and CDR2 (germline): SGHAT, FQNNGV. The CDR3 DNA reads TGTGCCAGCAGCTGGGGGGGGCCCCAGTACTTC. Its protein product is CASSWGGPQYF.

V gene TRBV6-1 combines with J gene TRBJ2-7; 7 bases are shared with TRBD1. J lost 6 bases, V lost 2 bases, and 7 bases had no gene match. The CDR3 has 14 amino acids. Germline V gene data show CDR1 as MNHNS and CDR2 as SASEGT. The chain's CDR3 is CASSELGRGSEQYF. In DNA form, the CDR3 reads TGTGCCAGCAGTGAACTGGGCAGGGGGTCCGAGCAGTACTTC.

V usage is TRBV29-1 and J usage is TRBJ2-1, with D tentatively TRBD1 (6 bases). Germline CDR1 reads SQVTM; CDR2 reads ANQGSEA. The CDR3 sequence is 13 residues long. The V gene lost 5 bases and the J gene lost 5 bases, with 13 bases spanning the gap. The CDR3: CSVTGLLDNEQFF. The CDR3 nucleotides read TGCAGCGTTACAGGGCTATTAGACAATGAGCAGTTCTTC.